Shown below are 26 T cell receptor beta chains from a single sample sequenced in a study of T-cell reconstitution after alpha-beta-depleted transplantation in children. TCRbeta library construction was performed incorporating unique molecular identifiers. One entry per CDR3 protein results from TCRdb running MiXCR on the PCR reads. The top ten hold roughly 2.3% of the sample, which has a few hundred thousand distinct CDR3 sequences, around 13% seen once. Sequenced material: PBMCs, mostly from graft donor cells, taken 360 days after TCRalphabeta/CD19-depleted stem cell transplant. All receptors derive from a male patient younger than 18 who had a stem cell transplant for acute myeloid leukemia, so the T cells may come from the graft donor.

V usage is TRBV4-3 and J usage is TRBJ2-1; D not certain. CDR1 LGHNA and CDR2 YSLEER come from the germline V gene. CDR3 size: 19 residues. The V gene lost 0 bases and the J gene lost 0 bases, with 18 bases spanning the gap. Here the CDR3 reads CASSQEYLGAGPSYNEQFF. As DNA, the CDR3 is TGCGCCAGCAGCCAAGAATATCTTGGTGCCGGCCCCTCCTACAATGAGCAGTTCTTC.

This rearrangement joins TRBV7-9 to TRBJ2-3, with D perhaps matching TRBD1 (6 bases). The CDR3 sequence is 16 residues long. Looked up from germline, CDR1 is SEHNR and CDR2 is FQNEAQ (reference sequence). Trimming took 3 bases from V and 3 from J, leaving 16 bases between them. As DNA, the CDR3 is TGTGCCAGCAGCTTCGCTGGACACACAGGGACAGATACGCAGTATTTT. It specifies CASSFAGHTGTDTQYF.

This clonotype showed up many times. This chain connects TRBV27 to TRBJ2-3, with TRBD2 identical over 8 bases. This CDR3 spans 15 amino acids. Germline V CDR1 and CDR2: MNHEY, SMNVEV (reference sequence). V lost 5 bases and J lost 3; bases outside the gene matches: 7. The CDR3 sequence is CASSPRGGWTDTQYF. As DNA, the CDR3 is TGTGCCAGCAGTCCCCGGGGGGGCTGGACAGATACGCAGTATTTT.

This clonotype was picked up many times. The CDR3 DNA reads as TGTGCCAGCTCACCGTGGACAGGGCCCTACAATGAGCAGTTCTTC. Residues: CASSPWTGPYNEQFF. The chain links TRBV18 to TRBJ2-1; 8 bases align to TRBD1. V lost 3 bases and J lost 2; bases outside the gene matches: 3. The CDR3 loop spans 15 amino acids. CDR1 and CDR2 (germline): KGHSH, LQKENI. The full variable domain, in which reference TRBV18 and TRBJ2-1 provide the parts outside the CDR3, is NAGVMQNPRHLVRRRGQEARLRCSPMKGHSHVYWYRQLPEEGLKFMVYLQKENIIDESGMPKERFSAEFPKEGPSILRIQQVVRGDSAAYFCASSPWTGPYNEQFFGPGTRLTVL.

The table lists this clonotype with a few counts. The rearrangement links TRBV10-3 to TRBJ2-2, with D perhaps TRBD1 (6 bases). The V end was cut by 4 bases, the J end by 8 bases, with 14 bases between. Germline CDR1 reads ENHRY; CDR2 reads SYGVKD. The length of the CDR3 is 14 residues. Here the CDR3 DNA reads TGTGCCATCAGTGCGGACAGTGCGGTGGGGGAGCTGTTTTTT. It codes for CAISADSAVGELFF.

This clonotype was observed a few times. This chain uses TRBV11-2 with TRBJ2-1; a possible D gene is TRBD2 (5 bases). Trimming left V 4 bases short and J 5 bases short, with 15 bases between. Germline assignment: CDR1 SGHAT and CDR2 FQNNGV. CDR3 length: 15 amino acids. CDR3 sequence reads: CASSSRTALNNEQFF. In DNA form, the CDR3 reads TGTGCCAGCAGCTCCAGGACTGCTCTAAACAATGAGCAGTTCTTC.

Here the CDR3 reads CSVFGAGYTGELFF. CDR3 sequence (DNA): TGCAGCGTCTTTGGGGCAGGGTACACCGGGGAGCTGTTTTTT. The chain has TRBV29-1 and TRBJ2-2; possible D gene TRBD1, 5 bases. CDR1 and CDR2 from the germline V gene are SQVTM and ANQGSEA. This CDR3 is built from 14 residues. V was pared by 6 bases and J by 3 bases, with 14 bases between.

The chain links TRBV7-9 to TRBJ2-3, with 7 bases that match TRBD1. The CDR3 extends over 13 amino acids. V was clipped by 8 bases and J by 2 bases; unmatched bases: 4. Germline loops: CDR1 SEHNR, CDR2 FQNEAQ (reference sequence). CDR3 sequence (DNA): TGTGCCAGCGACAGGGATGACACAGATACGCAGTATTTT. Translating it yields CASDRDDTDTQYF. Combining the CDR3 with reference TRBV7-9 and TRBJ2-3 gives the whole variable domain DTGVSQNPRHKITKRGQNVTFRCDPISEHNRLYWYRQTLGQGPEFLTYFQNEAQLEKSRLLSDRFSAERPKGSFSTLEIQRTEQGDSAMYLCASDRDDTDTQYFGPGTRLTVL.

The V gene is TRBV4-1, the J gene TRBJ1-6; D not resolved. The CDR3 has 16 residues. V was trimmed by 4 bases and J by 6 bases, leaving 16 bases between them. The germline gives CDR1 MGHRA, CDR2 YSYEKL. The DNA for the CDR3 is TGCGCCAGCAGCCCTCCCAGTAGGGAGGGTAATTCACCCCTCCACTTT. The encoded protein is CASSPPSREGNSPLHF.

The rearrangement links TRBV5-1 to TRBJ1-2, with no clear D. Germline V lookup: CDR1 SGHRS, CDR2 YFSETQ. The V and J ends lost 1 base and 5 bases respectively, with 12 bases between them. This CDR3 contains 14 residues. DNA for the CDR3: TGCGCCAGCAGCTTGATACCCGACACATATGGCTACACCTTC. Encoded protein: CASSLIPDTYGYTF.

This clonotype was recorded a few times. The chain has TRBV5-5 and TRBJ1-1; D perhaps matches TRBD1 (5 bases). Germline lookup yields CDR1 SGHKS and CDR2 YYEKEE (reference sequence). With 0 bases removed from V and 5 bases from J, the gap between germline ends came to 14 bases. The CDR3 extends over 15 amino acids. The CDR3 nucleotides read TGTGCCAGCAGCTTGGGTGCGGCAAGGGGAACTGAAGCTTTCTTT. Its protein product is CASSLGAARGTEAFF.

This chain links TRBV25-1 with TRBJ2-1; no clear D. Germline V gene sequence: CDR1 MGHDK, CDR2 SYGVNS. The CDR3 loop spans 13 amino acids. Trimming removed 2 bases from V and 3 bases from J, with 5 bases in between. This chain's CDR3 is CASSETNYNEQFF. The CDR3 DNA reads TGTGCCAGCAGTGAAACGAACTACAATGAGCAGTTCTTC.

This clonotype was observed a handful of times. The chain couples TRBV4-3 to TRBJ2-7; possibly TRBD2 for D (6 bases). From germline, CDR1 is LGHNA and CDR2 YSLEER. This CDR3 comprises 18 residues. V gave up 0 bases and J gave up 3 bases, with 21 bases separating them. The CDR3 DNA sequence: TGCGCCAGCAGCCAAGATCACCTACCGGGACTCACCAACTACGAGCAGTACTTC. This codes for CASSQDHLPGLTNYEQYF.

This clonotype was seen more than once but under ten times. The CDR3 region is CASSPIAPYEQYF. The DNA for the CDR3 is TGTGCCAGCAGTCCAATCGCCCCCTACGAGCAGTACTTC. The V and J genes are TRBV6-2 or TRBV6-3 and TRBJ2-7, with D uncertain. V shed 5 bases and J shed 2 bases, with 10 bases lying between them. Germline values: CDR1 MNHEY, CDR2 SVGEGT. The CDR3 consists of 13 residues.

This clonotype appeared a few times. The chain combines TRBV29-1 with TRBJ2-7; TRBD2 aligns across 10 bases. The junction had 6 bases not matched to a gene; V was cut back by 5 bases and J by 5 bases. The CDR3 extends over 13 amino acids. Per the germline V gene, CDR1 is SQVTM and CDR2 is ANQGSEA. In DNA, the CDR3 is TGCAGCGTTTCCCGAGCGGGAGGGGACGAGCAGTACTTC. Amino acid sequence: CSVSRAGGDEQYF.

This clonotype has a handful of counts. This chain joins TRBV7-2 and TRBJ1-2; D may be TRBD1 (5 bases). V lost 5 bases, J lost 6 bases, and 16 bases lay in between. This CDR3 is built from 14 residues. Germline values: CDR1 SGHTA, CDR2 FQGNSA. The CDR3 reads CASSAGGDVDGYTF. DNA of the CDR3: TGTGCCAGCAGCGCCGGGGGGGATGTGGATGGCTACACCTTC.

This clonotype was counted only a few times. The gene calls are TRBV5-1 and TRBJ1-5; D gene ambiguous. The germline V gene encodes CDR1 SGHRS and CDR2 YFSETQ. V was shortened by 4 bases and J by 7 bases, with 12 bases between the two germline ends. The CDR3 spans 13 residues. The CDR3 nucleotides read TGCGCCAGCAGCCCCGGGTGGGGACAGCCCCAGCATTTT. It encodes CASSPGWGQPQHF.

This chain connects TRBV2 to TRBJ2-3, with TRBD2 matching over 11 bases. This CDR3 region has 15 residues. V trimming: 6 bases; J trimming: 5 bases; junction bases outside the gene matches: 7. The germline gives CDR1 SNHLY, CDR2 FYNNEI. CDR3 residues: CASRKLAGVRDTQYF. Here the CDR3 DNA reads TGTGCCAGCAGGAAACTAGCGGGAGTACGAGATACGCAGTATTTT. Using reference TRBV2 and TRBJ2-3 for the parts outside the CDR3, the full variable domain is EPEVTQTPSHQVTQMGQEVILRCVPISNHLYFYWYRQILGQKVEFLVSFYNNEISEKSEIFDDQFSVERPDGSNFTLKIRSTKLEDSAMYFCASRKLAGVRDTQYFGPGTRLTVL.

In its sample, this clonotype was seen a few times. At one of its ends the junction is not consistent with the germline gene, which may arise from a read error. V and J are TRBV23-1 and TRBJ2-7; a weak D match, TRBD2 (6 bases). TRBV23-1 is given ORF status, its function remaining uncertain. CDR3 length equals 11 residues. The chain's CDR3 is CASRPRDSILF. The CDR3 coding sequence is TGCGCCAGCAGGCCCCGGGACTCAATACTCTTC.

This clonotype occurred a few times. This chain uses TRBV27 with TRBJ2-7, with 11 bases identical to TRBD2. Trimming cost V 4 bases and J 6 bases; bases outside gene matches: 11. This CDR3 has 16 residues. The germline gives CDR1 MNHEY, CDR2 SMNVEV (reference sequence). The CDR3 region has the DNA TGTGCCAGCAGTTCACCGACTAGCGGGAAAGATGGCGAGCAGTACTTC. Its translation: CASSSPTSGKDGEQYF.

This clonotype was counted ten times or more. The CDR3 sequence is CATSDRGQTSGSLLGDEQFF. CDR3 in DNA: TGTGCCACCAGTGACCGGGGACAGACTAGCGGGAGTTTATTAGGCGATGAGCAGTTCTTC. This chain links TRBV24-1 with TRBJ2-1, with 12 bases identical to TRBD2. CDR3 length: 20 residues. With 4 bases clipped from V and 8 bases from J, the junction kept 20 bases outside the gene matches. Germline V lookup: CDR1 KGHDR, CDR2 SFDVKD.

This clonotype occurred many times. This sequence joins TRBV12-3 or TRBV12-4 and TRBJ2-1; no reliable D call. The V end was cut by 7 bases, the J end by 4 bases, with 20 bases between. The CDR3 runs 16 residues. CDR3 in amino acids: CASTPGEAALYNEQFF. CDR3 sequence (DNA): TGTGCCAGCACCCCCGGAGAGGCGGCACTATACAATGAGCAGTTCTTC.

This clonotype has just a few counts. The rearrangement uses TRBV7-6 and TRBJ2-7; 7 bases agree with TRBD2. In germline, CDR1 is SGHVS, CDR2 FNYEAQ. The CDR3 loop spans 13 amino acids. With V trimmed by 5 bases and J by 9 bases, 10 bases remained unmatched. This CDR3 reads CASSPKAGARQYF. The CDR3 bases are TGTGCCAGCAGCCCCAAGGCGGGAGCAAGGCAGTACTTC. The full variable domain, completed using reference TRBV7-6 and TRBJ2-7, is GAGVSQSPRYKVTKRGQDVALRCDPISGHVSLYWYRQALGQGPEFLTYFNYEAQQDKSGLPNDRFSAERPEGSISTLTIQRTEQRDSAMYRCASSPKAGARQYFGPGTRLTVT.

Note on this clonotype: This could be a read error, since a much larger clone is one nucleotide away. A read error is likely, as this CDR3 ends without the conserved phenylalanine or tryptophan. The chain recombines TRBV29-1 with TRBJ1-2, with TRBD1 matching 7 bases. The CDR3 totals 13 residues. Germline-derived CDR1 and CDR2 are SQVTM and ANQGSEA. The junction had 5 bases not matched to a gene; V was cut back by 3 bases and J by 4 bases. The CDR3 DNA reads TGCAGCGTTGATCGGACAGGAATCTATGGCTACACCGTC. Its protein is CSVDRTGIYGYTV.

This clonotype was recorded a few times. The V call is TRBV9, the J call TRBJ1-5; D is possibly TRBD1 (5 bases). Between the trimmed V and J ends, which lost 3 bases and 5 bases, there was a span of 9 bases. The CDR3 has 13 residues. Per the germline V gene, CDR1 is SGDLS and CDR2 is YYNGEE. The CDR3 is CASSGGTDQPQHF. As DNA, the CDR3 is TGTGCCAGCAGCGGAGGGACGGATCAGCCCCAGCATTTT.

The chain is built from TRBV20-1 and TRBJ2-1, with 7 bases matching TRBD2. Germline V gene sequence: CDR1 DFQATT, CDR2 SNEGSKA (reference sequence). This CDR3 contains 14 residues. Trimming at V came to 3 bases and at J to 6 bases, leaving 8 bases not matched to a gene. The CDR3 loop reads CSARVEGGSNEQFF. The CDR3 bases are TGCAGTGCTAGGGTAGAGGGCGGGAGCAATGAGCAGTTCTTC.